The 26 T cell receptor beta chains presented below share a single source sample, sequenced in a study of blood T cell repertoires in COVID-19 (dated by TCRdb to about 2020). Library preparation was by the immunoSEQ multiplex PCR assay. As stored in TCRdb, this immuneACCESS dataset retains in-frame rearrangements with V and J assigned. A fraction of the clones does not appear; measured against another copy, unresolved V genes explain less than half of the discrepancy, and the remainder lacks a known reason. In all, the sample holds tens of thousands of clones, and about 83% of those were seen once. In total, the top ten clones hold over 15% of the sample. Material for sequencing was peripheral blood. These receptors were obtained from a man aged 40-49 years with acute or convalescent COVID-19.

This chain links TRBV27 with TRBJ1-4, with 12 bases identical to TRBD1. Trimming took 6 bases from V and 11 from J; bases not matched to a gene: 10. CDR1 is MNHEY, CDR2 SMNVEV, per germline (reference sequence). This CDR3 contains 15 residues. The CDR3 here is CASSRVPGQGAKLFF. The CDR3 DNA follows: TGTGCCAGCAGCCGAGTCCCGGGACAGGGGGCGAAACTGTTTTTT.

This clone was observed a few times. This chain connects TRBV19 to TRBJ1-1; maybe TRBD1 (6 bases). V was trimmed by 3 bases and J by 4 bases, leaving 9 bases between them. The CDR3 extends over 13 amino acids. Germline CDR1 LNHDA, CDR2 SQIVND (reference sequence). The CDR3 DNA is TGTGCCAGTAGTATTCAGGGGACCACTGAAGCTTTCTTT. It is translated as CASSIQGTTEAFF.

This clone appeared a few times. V usage is TRBV9 and J usage is TRBJ2-7; 9 positions match TRBD1. The germline V gene encodes CDR1 SGDLS and CDR2 YYNGEE. CDR3 length: 17 amino acids. V was pared by 4 bases and J by 3 bases, with 14 bases of the junction left unmatched. The CDR3 DNA reads as TGTGCCAGCAGCCCGGACAGGGGAACTTATACCATCTACGAGCAGTACTTC. Translating it yields CASSPDRGTYTIYEQYF.

This rearrangement joins TRBV7-2 to TRBJ2-5, with a tentative D call TRBD1 (5 bases). Trimming removed 3 bases from V and 7 bases from J, with 12 bases in between. The germline V gene encodes CDR1 SGHTA and CDR2 FQGNSA. This CDR3 has 13 amino acids. The CDR3 loop reads CASSLETGATQYF. CDR3 sequence (DNA): TGTGCCAGCAGCTTGGAAACTGGGGCGACCCAGTACTTC.

This chain links TRBV6-5 with TRBJ1-6; TRBD1 aligns across 9 bases. Germline values: CDR1 MNHEY, CDR2 SVGAGI. Trimming took 9 bases from V and 7 from J; bases not matched to a gene: 4. The CDR3 runs 13 residues. The CDR3 sequence is CASKDRGNSPLHF. The CDR3 DNA reads TGTGCCAGTAAAGACAGGGGGAATTCACCCCTCCACTTT.

This clone showed up just once. This chain joins TRBV5-1 and TRBJ1-2, with 8 bases lining up with TRBD1. Germline CDR1 reads SGHRS; CDR2 reads YFSETQ. The CDR3 consists of 16 residues. V shed 0 bases and J 4 bases; nucleotides not matched to a gene: 8. The CDR3 DNA sequence: TGCGCCAGCAGCTTGGCCCCGGGACAGGAGACCTATGGCTACACCTTC. Its protein product is CASSLAPGQETYGYTF.

The chain has TRBV24-1 and TRBJ2-5; TRBD1 aligns across 7 bases. The CDR3 contains 12 residues. Germline V lookup: CDR1 KGHDR, CDR2 SFDVKD. V was clipped by 6 bases and J by 4 bases; unmatched bases: 1. CDR3 amino acids: CATSPGGETQYF. The DNA of the CDR3 is TGTGCCACCAGTCCAGGGGGAGAGACCCAGTACTTC.

This clone showed up just once. The chain links TRBV18 to TRBJ1-1; maybe TRBD1 (5 bases). The V end was cut by 0 bases, the J end by 1 base, with 18 bases between. CDR3 length equals 18 residues. Germline CDR1 KGHSH, CDR2 LQKENI. The CDR3 DNA is TGTGCCAGCTCACCACCGGTGGCAGGGATTTGGCAGAACACTGAAGCTTTCTTT. Encoded protein: CASSPPVAGIWQNTEAFF.

The rearrangement links TRBV2 to TRBJ2-2; D perhaps matches TRBD2 (6 bases). Germline lookup yields CDR1 SNHLY and CDR2 FYNNEI. The CDR3 is 12 amino acids. Trimming shortened V by 6 bases and J by 7 bases, and 9 bases separated the two germline ends. Here the CDR3 DNA reads TGTGCCAGCAGACTAGCCAGCGGGGAGCTGTTTTTT. This translates into CASRLASGELFF. Full variable domain (missing parts from reference TRBV2 and TRBJ2-2): EPEVTQTPSHQVTQMGQEVILRCVPISNHLYFYWYRQILGQKVEFLVSFYNNEISEKSEIFDDQFSVERPDGSNFTLKIRSTKLEDSAMYFCASRLASGELFFGEGSRLTVL.

The J gene is TRBJ2-5, the V gene TRBV19, with TRBD2 as a possible D gene (7 bases). The CDR3 consists of 15 residues. Trimming took off 3 bases at V and 4 bases at J, with 15 bases between the two ends. Germline loops: CDR1 LNHDA, CDR2 SQIVND (reference sequence). The CDR3, as DNA: TGTGCCAGTAGTATTAGGGGGGGCCGTGGAGAGACCCAGTACTTC. This translates into CASSIRGGRGETQYF.

This chain uses TRBV27 with TRBJ2-4; 11 nucleotides match TRBD1. The CDR3 sequence is 14 residues long. The germline V gene has CDR1 MNHEY and CDR2 SMNVEV (reference sequence). V was pared by 4 bases and J by 7 bases, with 3 bases of the junction left unmatched. The CDR3 nucleotides read TGTGCCAGCAGTTCCAGGGACAGGGGGAACATTCAGTACTTC. As protein: CASSSRDRGNIQYF.

The V and J genes are TRBV5-1 and TRBJ2-5; TRBD1 matches 10 bases. V trimming: 4 bases; J trimming: 4 bases; junction bases outside the gene matches: 4. Germline values: CDR1 SGHRS, CDR2 YFSETQ. The length of the CDR3 is 14 residues. The CDR3 loop reads CASSRTGGAETQYF. The DNA of the CDR3 is TGCGCCAGCAGCCGGACAGGGGGAGCAGAGACCCAGTACTTC.

The chain is built from TRBV7-8 and TRBJ2-7; 15 bases fit TRBD2. Germline CDR1 is SGHVS and CDR2 is FQNEAQ. V dropped 5 bases and J dropped 6; count of bases not matched to a gene: 5. This CDR3 comprises 15 residues. This CDR3 is CASSIGLAGGGEQYF. The CDR3 bases are TGTGCCAGCAGCATAGGACTAGCGGGAGGGGGCGAGCAGTACTTC.

The chain's CDR3 is CASSLVGAAREQYF. The CDR3 bases are TGTGCCAGCAGCTTGGTTGGGGCGGCGAGAGAGCAGTACTTC. The chain has TRBV5-6 and TRBJ2-7, with a weak D call TRBD1 (5 bases). The CDR3 totals 14 residues. With 0 bases removed from V and 7 bases from J, the gap between germline ends came to 14 bases. The germline gives CDR1 SGHDT, CDR2 YYEEEE.

The chain has TRBV14 and TRBJ1-6; TRBD1 agrees at 7 bases. Germline values: CDR1 SGHDN, CDR2 FVKESK. The CDR3 is 15 residues long. Unmatched junction bases numbered 5, after V lost 3 bases and J lost 6 bases. This CDR3 is CASSHRQGGNSPLHF. The CDR3 DNA reads as TGTGCCAGCAGCCATCGACAGGGCGGTAATTCACCCCTCCACTTT.

Here the CDR3 DNA reads TGTGCCAGTAGCCTCGGGAGCACAGATACGCAGTATTTT. It codes for CASSLGSTDTQYF. The chain uses TRBV19 and TRBJ2-3; no clear D. CDR1 and CDR2 (germline): LNHDA, SQIVND (reference sequence). The CDR3 loop spans 13 amino acids. V was cut by 6 bases and J by 0 bases, with 7 bases left in between. Full variable domain (outside the CDR3, taken from reference TRBV19 and TRBJ2-3): DGGITQSPKYLFRKEGQNVTLSCEQNLNHDAMYWYRQDPGQGLRLIYYSQIVNDFQKGDIAEGYSVSREKKESFPLTVTSAQKNPTAFYLCASSLGSTDTQYFGPGTRLTVL.

V is TRBV3-1 (or the pseudogene TRBV3-2) and J is TRBJ2-2; TRBD1 is a possible D gene (5 bases). V lost 4 bases and J lost 1, with 7 bases in between. Germline loops: CDR1 LGHDT, CDR2 YNNKEL (reference sequence). The CDR3 runs 14 residues. The CDR3 bases are TGTGCCAGCAGCCCTGACAGGAACACCGGGGAGCTGTTTTTT. Protein product: CASSPDRNTGELFF.

This clone was seen a single time. This chain connects TRBV24-1 to TRBJ2-3; no reliable D call. Germline V gene data show CDR1 as KGHDR and CDR2 as SFDVKD. V shed 5 bases and J shed 8 bases, with 7 bases lying between them. The CDR3 covers 11 residues. The CDR3 here is CATSAFGTQYF. CDR3 in DNA: TGTGCCACCAGTGCCTTCGGTACGCAGTATTTT.

This clone is a singleton in its sample. The genes are TRBV7-8 and TRBJ1-1; 7 bases line up with TRBD1. This CDR3 contains 14 residues. CDR1 SGHVS and CDR2 FQNEAQ come from the germline V gene. V lost 2 bases and J lost 6; bases outside the gene matches: 6. The CDR3 DNA reads as TGTGCCAGCAGCTTACCAGGGGGAGGCTCTGAAGCTTTCTTT. It yields the protein CASSLPGGGSEAFF.

This chain connects TRBV7-2 to TRBJ2-7; D call uncertain. The CDR3 runs to 14 residues. The V gene's germline CDR1 is SGHTA and CDR2 FQGNSA. V shed 0 bases and J shed 0 bases, with 6 bases lying between them. The CDR3 DNA reads as TGTGCCAGCAGCTTAGCTCATAGCTCCTACGAGCAGTACGTC. Amino acids: CASSLAHSSYEQYV.

This clone occurred once. The chain has TRBV19 and TRBJ2-7, with TRBD2 identical over 9 bases. Trimming cost V 5 bases and J 3 bases; bases outside gene matches: 11. The germline CDR1 and CDR2 sequences are LNHDA and SQIVND (reference sequence). This CDR3 has 16 amino acids. CDR3 in DNA: TGTGCCAGTAGTCTGGGGACCGGGACTAGCTTCTACGAGCAGTACTTC. This encodes CASSLGTGTSFYEQYF.

The genes are TRBV6-5 and TRBJ1-2, with TRBD1 as a possible D gene (6 bases). Trimming pared 0 bases from V and 5 bases from J, leaving 10 bases between. The CDR3 has 14 amino acids. In germline, CDR1 is MNHEY, CDR2 SVGAGI. The CDR3 region has the DNA TGTGCCAGCAGTTACTCGGACAGCCGTTATGGCTACACCTTC. As protein: CASSYSDSRYGYTF.

This sequence joins TRBV9 and TRBJ2-3; TRBD2 agrees at 14 bases. CDR1 SGDLS and CDR2 YYNGEE come from the germline V gene. V shed 0 bases, J shed 3 bases, and the junction held 9 bases outside the gene matches. The CDR3 spans 19 residues. This chain's CDR3 is CASSVEGTSGRGGTDTQYF. DNA for the CDR3: TGTGCCAGCAGCGTAGAGGGGACTAGCGGGAGAGGGGGGACAGATACGCAGTATTTT.

This clone was detected once. V gene TRBV7-2 combines with J gene TRBJ1-1; D ambiguous. In germline, CDR1 is SGHTA, CDR2 FQGNSA. V lost 1 base and J lost 8, with 8 bases in between. The CDR3 is made up of 12 amino acids. The CDR3 nucleotides read TGTGCCAGCAGCTTAGAATGGGCCGAAGCTTTCTTT. Amino acids: CASSLEWAEAFF. The whole variable domain, remainder taken from reference TRBV7-2 and TRBJ1-1, is GAGVSQSPSNKVTEKGKDVELRCDPISGHTALYWYRQSLGQGLEFLIYFQGNSAPDKSGLPSDRFSAERTGGSVSTLTIQRTQQEDSAVYLCASSLEWAEAFFGQGTRLTVV.

The rearrangement links TRBV5-5 to TRBJ1-1; no definite D call. The length of the CDR3 is 16 residues. The V end lost 1 base, the J end lost 0 bases, and 13 bases lay between the germline ends. Germline V gives CDR1 SGHKS, CDR2 YYEKEE (reference sequence). The CDR3 protein is CASSLRVVAMNTEAFF. The DNA for the CDR3 is TGTGCCAGCAGCTTGCGTGTTGTGGCCATGAACACTGAAGCTTTCTTT.

This chain joins TRBV5-6 and TRBJ2-1; D is uncertain. In germline, CDR1 is SGHDT, CDR2 YYEEEE. This CDR3 contains 11 residues. Deletions cut 4 bases from V and 9 bases from J, with 8 bases between. CDR3 sequence (DNA): TGTGCCAGCAGCCAAAGCCCTGAGCAGTTCTTC. Residues: CASSQSPEQFF.